What follows is one T cell receptor (beta chain) and its context. This sample was taken from a study of control samples from healthy donors and cancer patients. Repertoires were generated with immunoSEQ multiplex PCR, while TCRdb's copy carries only in-frame clones and drops some. Altogether tens of thousands of clones are present, 70% to 90% being singletons, with the ten largest covering roughly 10%. Germline-derived CDR1 and CDR2 are KGHSH and LQKENI. This CDR3 comprises 17 residues. The V gene lost 5 bases and the J gene lost 2 bases, with 19 bases spanning the gap. The clonotype comes from a woman in her fifties or sixties with lung cancer. Sample: PBMCs. V gene TRBV18 combines with J gene TRBJ1-5, with a weak D call TRBD1 (5 bases). CDR3: CASSSTRRDGRNQPQHF. The DNA of the CDR3 is TGTGCCAGCTCATCGACACGCCGGGACGGTCGCAATCAGCCCCAGCATTTT. The full variable domain, completed using reference TRBV18 and TRBJ1-5, is NAGVMQNPRHLVRRRGQEARLRCSPMKGHSHVYWYRQLPEEGLKFMVYLQKENIIDESGMPKERFSAEFPKEGPSILRIQQVVRGDSAAYFCASSSTRRDGRNQPQHFGDGTRLSIL.